This TCR beta chain was sequenced for a study of tumor-infiltrating lymphocytes in primary liver carcinoma (dated by TCRdb to between 2016 and 2019). Study-wide context: Roughly five patients with histopathologically diagnosed primary liver carcinoma underwent surgical resection in China between November 2015 and early 2016. The five patients, three men and two women aged 30 to 69 years, had hepatocellular carcinoma (four) or combined HCC and intrahepatic cholangiocarcinoma (one). The tumors of the five patients were staged as T1-T3 N0M0, with maximum diameters ranging from about 4 to 10 cm. Each sample produced about 3.5 to 8 million productive TCRbeta reads, and read depth showed no significant difference between tissue types. For each liver tumor, the study sampled five regions along with adjacent normal tissue and blood, and applied TCRbeta repertoire sequencing, expression microarrays and whole-exome sequencing. A total of about 35 specimens from 5 patients, comprising around 25 tumor regions, 5 adjacent noncancerous liver tissues and 5 peripheral blood samples, were covered by TCRbeta repertoire sequencing. Repertoires from technical replicates were highly reproducible, with mean shared-clone rates near 0.89 and correlation coefficients above 0.95.

Blood RNA was extracted from unsorted whole blood using TRIzol reagent, and germline DNA was obtained with the DNeasy Blood & Tissue kit. At the time of sampling, the patients had chronic HBV infection and had not received any treatment. Before surgery, around 4 milliliters of peripheral blood were drawn into K2EDTA tubes. Using a constant-region primer and ProtoScript II reverse transcriptase, TCRbeta-specific cDNA was reverse-transcribed from 400 to 550 ng total RNA. The TCRbeta libraries were prepared through three rounds of nested multiplex PCR following a slightly modified ARM-PCR procedure. Multiplex TRBV1-TRBV30 forward primers and a Cbeta reverse primer were used in the first two PCR rounds, each of which was run for about 10 cycles. Sample barcodes and Illumina adapters were attached in a final 25-cycle PCR using Deep VentR polymerase. Before sequencing, amplicons of 200-500 bp were gel-purified using a QIAquick gel extraction kit. An Illumina HiSeq 2500 was used to sequence the TCRbeta amplicons with 250-bp paired-end reads. The paper's data handling went like this. Quality trimming of reads was performed with Trimmomatic v0.33, and paired reads were merged with FLASH v1.2.11 so that full CDR3 sequences could be recovered. V, D and J germline segments were assigned to the rearranged TCRbeta sequences by MiGEC v1.2.1b. Clonotype statistics and Shannon-Wiener diversity indices were computed with VDJtools v1.0.0. To cut down on sampling bias, every analysis after diversity analysis relied on just the 250 most abundant clonotypes from each sample. TCRdb reprocessing: public reads trimmed at Q25 with fastp, clones called with MiXCR, in-frame beta chains kept. Each entry merges the rows of one CDR3 protein and shows their most common DNA and genes. TCRdb's processing, not the authors' own work, is the source of the V and J calls. The table for this sample lists approximately 340,000 distinct CDR3 sequences; approximately 65% of them were counted only once. The top ten clonotypes cover 5% to 6.5% of the sample.

The CDR3 has 17 amino acids, counting the end cysteine and phenylalanine. The kept DNA is CDR3 alone, 51 bases in frame from the first base. A distance of 23 bases separates the germline ends of V and J, which lose 2 bases and 10 bases respectively. Via the germline V gene, CDR1 is SGHDN and CDR2 FVKESK. As concerns this clonotype: Its binding antigen is unknown. No much larger clone is present one base from it, and per-base qualities are unavailable.

What the study reported, not specific to this receptor: Because sequencing covered only the TCR beta chain and unpaired alpha chains were not captured, true repertoire diversity is likely underestimated. Only four or five patients were included in the study, and the authors note that the findings should be validated in a larger study. Comparison of CD4+ and CD8+ T cell repertoires was precluded by the use of bulk unsorted samples. The top 250 clones made up a significantly larger repertoire fraction in tumors than in blood (p = 0.039). Consistent with antigen-driven expansion, pairs of tumor regions showed higher repertoire overlap (mean roughly 35%) than either tumor-adjacent pairs (around 17%) or tumor-blood pairs (about 15%).

The origin of this receptor is a man between 40 and 49 years old with primary liver carcinoma and hepatitis B virus infection. Sequencing was carried out using peripheral blood. The sequence links TRBV14 to TRBJ1-4; tentative D gene TRBD1, with 5 bases matching. The CDR3 sequence is CASSQLSSGLNGGKLFF. The nucleotide sequence reads TGTGCCAGCAGCCAACTCTCTTCGGGATTAAACGGGGGAAAACTGTTTTTT.